Following are 6 T cell receptor beta chains from one sample sequenced in a study of Ad26.COV2.S vaccination and SARS-CoV-2 variants. The protocol was immunoSEQ multiplex PCR, while the TCRdb copy is restricted to in-frame clones and leaves out a portion. The sample has fewer than 900,000 clones, about 89% seen once. Regarding treatment: approximately 18 received Ad26.COV2.S at low or high dose, single or two shots; 5 received placebo; per-sample allocation not given. Sampling was done on day 63 after the first vaccine or placebo injection. This material consisted of peripheral blood, taken in a trial of Ad26.COV2.S vaccine versus placebo. These receptors all come from a person aged 18-65 years who received the Ad26.COV2.S COVID-19 vaccine or a placebo.

The rearrangement links TRBV30 to TRBJ2-5; D may be TRBD2 (5 bases). The CDR3 runs to 13 residues. Trimming left V 5 bases short and J 5 bases short, with 15 bases between. Germline V gene lookup returns CDR1 GTSNPN and CDR2 SVGIG (reference sequence). The CDR3 protein is CAWGLGLLETQYF. In nucleotides, the CDR3 is TGTGCCTGGGGCCTCGGACTGCTGGAGACCCAGTACTTC.

The chain employs TRBV6-4 and TRBJ1-5; no clear D gene. The CDR3 consists of 13 residues. V shed 3 bases and J shed 3 bases, with 6 bases lying between them. Germline V CDR1 and CDR2: MRHNA, SNTAGT. For the CDR3, the DNA is TGTGCCAGCAGTGAACAGCACAATCAGCCCCAGCATTTT. It codes for CASSEQHNQPQHF.

The chain links TRBV6-6 to TRBJ1-2; the D gene is possibly TRBD1 (5 bases). Trimming removed 6 bases at V and 2 bases at J, with 7 bases between. The CDR3 is made up of 12 amino acids. Germline V gene data show CDR1 as MNHNY and CDR2 as SVGAGI (reference sequence). The CDR3 region has the DNA TGTGCCAGCAGGGGGGAGAACTATGGCTACACCTTC. It is translated as CASRGENYGYTF.

The chain has TRBV19 and TRBJ1-4; TRBD1 matches 9 bases. This CDR3 is built from 16 residues. The V gene end was trimmed by 6 bases and the J gene end by 2 bases; junction bases not matched to a gene: 7. Germline V lookup: CDR1 LNHDA, CDR2 SQIVND (reference sequence). CDR3 sequence reads: CASRPTGGHTNEKLFF. The CDR3 DNA reads as TGTGCCAGTAGGCCAACAGGGGGCCATACTAATGAAAAACTGTTTTTT.

The chain employs TRBV24-1 and TRBJ2-7, with TRBD2 matching 8 bases. The trim removed 7 bases at V and 5 bases at J, leaving 6 bases unmatched. The germline V gene has CDR1 KGHDR and CDR2 SFDVKD. The CDR3 has 13 amino acids. The CDR3 here is CATRDGRDNEQYF. Written as DNA, the CDR3 is TGTGCCACCAGGGACGGGAGGGACAACGAGCAGTACTTC.

This rearrangement joins TRBV19 to TRBJ1-2; D is ambiguous. V was clipped by 5 bases and J by 7 bases, with 14 bases between them. Germline V CDR1 and CDR2: LNHDA, SQIVND (reference sequence). This CDR3 has 13 amino acids. CDR3 sequence: CASSGPGGFGYTF. The DNA of the CDR3 is TGTGCCAGTAGTGGGCCAGGAGGTTTTGGCTACACCTTC.